One T cell receptor (beta chain) is described in this entry. As yet, its antigen is unknown. The data belong to a study of T cell responses to AZD1222 COVID-19 vaccine. Study conclusions and caveats: Spike as a whole was targeted by vaccine-associated CD4 TCRs, dominant at 160-218 and 743-854. Nearly half of unique spike-specific TCRs reportedly avoided B.1.351 and B.1.1.7 mutated regions. Spike-specific TCR repertoires showed rising breadth and depth after two AZD1222 doses. Seropositivity was recorded at baseline in only a handful of AZD1222 recipients.

The assay was immunoSEQ multiplex PCR, and TCRdb's table has in-frame clones only and misses some. The data show 140,000 or so clones, 88% seen once. The sequence was obtained from an adult in good health. The sequencing used peripheral blood, collected on day 0 of AZD1222 vaccination.

The CDR3 DNA follows: TGTGCCTTCCGAGCGGGAGGAGGCAACGAGCAGTACTTC. Translation: CAFRAGGGNEQYF. This sequence joins TRBV30 and TRBJ2-7, with 9 bases identical to TRBD2. V lost 7 bases and J lost 5; bases outside the gene matches: 9. The germline V gene has CDR1 GTSNPN and CDR2 SVGIG (reference sequence). CDR3 length equals 13 residues.